Described below is a single T cell receptor beta chain sequence and its context. The data were taken from a study of T cell changes during pregnancy in multiple sclerosis. Profiling relied on immunoSEQ multiplex PCR, and the TCRdb table lists in-frame clones only, not all of them. The repertoire holds about 67,000 clones, with 90% to 95% as singletons. The sample consisted of peripheral blood, taken in the second trimester of pregnancy. This TCR was sampled from a female donor with multiple sclerosis, enrolled in a pregnancy study.

The CDR3 here is CASSDPYGSNQPQHF. The CDR3 DNA is TGTGCCAGCAGTGATCCATACGGGAGCAATCAGCCCCAGCATTTT. This sequence joins TRBV6-1 and TRBJ1-5; D is unclear. From germline, CDR1 is MNHNS and CDR2 SASEGT. The length of the CDR3 is 15 residues. V lost 3 bases and J lost 1, with 10 bases in between.